This T cell receptor (beta chain) was profiled in a study of post-analysis software for immune sequencing data. Libraries were made from TCR beta cDNA, and they carried unique molecular identifiers. MiXCR, run by TCRdb on the PCR reads, gives a single entry per CDR3 protein. The table records 750,000 to 950,000 distinct CDR3 sequences, under 70% of them present only once. Trimming stripped 2 bases from V and 2 bases from J, with 16 bases between. This CDR3 comprises 15 residues. CDR1 DFQATT and CDR2 SNEGSKA come from the germline V gene (reference sequence). Study-level results: Versus controls, multiple sclerosis patients showed significantly lower diversity (normalized Chao1). Five TRBV segments, TRBV5-6, TRBV5-1 and TRBV20-1 among them, were found more frequent in patients than controls.

Note on this clonotype: Antigen: not known.

The genes are TRBV20-1 and TRBJ2-7; TRBD2 might be the D (7 bases). The receptor was isolated from a girl aged 10 to 17 with multiple sclerosis. The specimen sequenced was blood. The CDR3 loop is CSARQGWGGTYEQYF. CDR3 coding DNA: TGCAGTGCTAGACAGGGGTGGGGGGGCACCTACGAGCAGTACTTC.